Listed below are T cell receptor beta chains from one sample, sequenced in a study of identical twins. TCRdb called the 5' RACE reads again in MiXCR, with one record for every CDR3 protein. This sample has about 700,000 distinct CDR3 sequences, with around 5.7% found just once. Material: naive T cells sorted from blood. The source of these receptors is a man between 18 and 35 years old in good health. Both conserved end residues are part of each CDR3. A D gene is named only where the DNA matches it firmly. Clone size appears in some rows only: once, few, many, or a class for an expanded clone.

>many|NA|TRBV12-3/TRBV12-4|TRBJ1-1
TGTGCCAGCAGTTTCGCGGAGAACACTGAAGCTTTCTTT
CASSFAENTEAFF
>few|NA|TRBV12-3/TRBV12-4|TRBJ2-7
TGTGCCAGCAGTTTTAACGCTGACCTTGCCTACGAGCAGTACTTC
CASSFNADLAYEQYF
>few|NA|TRBV25-1|TRBJ2-5
TGTGCCAGCAGTGAGGTCGGGGAGACCCAGTACTTC
CASSEVGETQYF
>many|TRBD1|TRBV20-1|TRBJ2-1
TGCAGTGCTAGAGAGGGACAGGGGACATATGAGCAGTTCTTC
CSAREGQGTYEQFF
>NA|TRBD1|TRBV7-3|TRBJ2-6
TGTGCCAGCAGCCTAAGGACAGGGGCGGGCGGGGCCAACGTCCTGACTTTC
CASSLRTGAGGANVLTF
>many|NA|TRBV29-1|TRBJ1-1
TGCAGCGTCACAGACACTGAAGCTTTCTTT
CSVTDTEAFF
>NA|NA|TRBV7-8|TRBJ2-2
TGTGCCAGCAGCCGGGGGCCCCGTGGGTTTAACACCGGGGAGCTGTTTTTT
CASSRGPRGFNTGELFF
>many|TRBD1|TRBV9|TRBJ2-7
TGTGCCAGCAGCGCCGGGACAGGGGGGTCCTACGAGCAGTACTTC
CASSAGTGGSYEQYF
>many|TRBD1|TRBV5-1|TRBJ1-1
TGCGCCAGCAGCCCGGGACAGGGTGCTGAAGCTTTCTTT
CASSPGQGAEAFF
>many|TRBD1|TRBV29-1|TRBJ2-1
TGCAGCGTGCGCACAGGGGATGAGCAGTTCTTC
CSVRTGDEQFF
>NA|TRBD1|TRBV7-2|TRBJ2-3
TGTGCCAGCAGCCCAACAGGGGGACTCACAGATACGCAGTATTTT
CASSPTGGLTDTQYF
>many|NA|TRBV20-1|TRBJ2-3
TGCAGTGCTAGAGATCTTCTAGGTGACACAGATACGCAGTATTTT
CSARDLLGDTDTQYF
>NA|TRBD2|TRBV18|TRBJ2-5
TGTGCCAGCTCGGGGACTAGGGACCAAGAGACCCAGTACTTC
CASSGTRDQETQYF
>many|TRBD1|TRBV20-1|TRBJ1-6
TGCAGTGCTAGGACAGGGGAAAATTCACCCCTCCACTTT
CSARTGENSPLHF
>many|NA|TRBV4-1|TRBJ1-2
TGCGCCAGCAGCCAAGATTGGGCTAACTATGGCTACACCTTC
CASSQDWANYGYTF
>NA|NA|TRBV20-1|TRBJ2-1
TGCAGTGCTAGTCGAGGTAGCGAGACCGGGCAGTTCTTC
CSASRGSETGQFF
>many|NA|TRBV20-1|TRBJ2-1
TGCAGTGCTAGATCGGGAGTCGAGCAGTTCTTC
CSARSGVEQFF
>many|TRBD2|TRBV6-2/TRBV6-3|TRBJ2-3
TGTGCCAGCAGTTACTCAAAATTCACGGGACTAGCGGGATCGATTGGCACAGATACGCAGTATTTT
CASSYSKFTGLAGSIGTDTQYF
>few|TRBD1|TRBV5-1|TRBJ2-2
TGCGCCAGCAGCGCACAGGGGGCAAACACCGGGGAGCTGTTTTTT
CASSAQGANTGELFF
>few|TRBD1|TRBV19|TRBJ1-1
TGTGCCAGTAGCCCGAGGGGACAGCGCGCTGAAGCTTTCTTT
CASSPRGQRAEAFF
>NA|TRBD1|TRBV12-3/TRBV12-4|TRBJ1-2
TGTGCCAGCAGGCGGGACAGGGAAAACTATGGCTACACCTTC
CASRRDRENYGYTF
>many|NA|TRBV29-1|TRBJ2-2
TGCAGCGCTAGCCATCTAACCAACACCGGGGAGCTGTTTTTT
CSASHLTNTGELFF
>NA|TRBD2|TRBV27|TRBJ2-2
TGTGCCAGCAGTTTCCAGCCGGGACTAGCGGCGCCGAACACCGGGGAGCTGTTTTTT
CASSFQPGLAAPNTGELFF
>many|NA|TRBV27|TRBJ1-2
TGTGCCAGCAGTTCGACAGTGGGGTATGGCTACACCTTC
CASSSTVGYGYTF
>NA|TRBD1|TRBV7-9|TRBJ2-7
TGTGCCAGCAGCTTAGATTTAGGGACAGCCTACGAGCAGTACTTC
CASSLDLGTAYEQYF
>few|NA|TRBV20-1|TRBJ2-1
TGCAGTGCGAGACTATACTCCTACAATGAGCAGTTCTTC
CSARLYSYNEQFF
>many|NA|TRBV29-1|TRBJ2-2
TGCAGCGTTATTCGAGGTCTCACCGGGGAGCTGTTTTTT
CSVIRGLTGELFF
>few|NA|TRBV2|TRBJ2-3
TGTGCCAGCAGTGAAATTCGCGATACGCAGTATTTT
CASSEIRDTQYF
>NA|TRBD2|TRBV24-1|TRBJ2-2
TGTGCCACCAGTGATCCTAGCGGGAGCGAAACCGGGGAGCTGTTTTTT
CATSDPSGSETGELFF
>NA|NA|TRBV20-1|TRBJ1-5
TGCAGTGCTATTACCGGGACTGCGAATCAGCCCCAGCATTTT
CSAITGTANQPQHF
>many|TRBD2|TRBV5-1|TRBJ2-7
TGCGCCAGCAGCCGGACTAGCGGGAGTTTCCACGAGCAGTACTTC
CASSRTSGSFHEQYF
>few|NA|TRBV4-2|TRBJ2-1
TGTGCCAGCAGCCAAGATCTTATCGCGGGATTGGGCAATGAGCAGTTCTTC
CASSQDLIAGLGNEQFF
>NA|TRBD2|TRBV12-3/TRBV12-4|TRBJ2-5
TGTGCCAGCAGTCCCCTAGCGGGCACAGAGACCCAGTACTTC
CASSPLAGTETQYF
>few|NA|TRBV7-2|TRBJ2-7
TGTGCCAGCAGCTTAGGCCCTAGACTATACGAGCAGTACTTC
CASSLGPRLYEQYF
>NA|NA|TRBV20-1|TRBJ1-6
TGCAGTGCTAGGGCCTCCGGGGCCAGGGGTTCACCCCTCCACTTT
CSARASGARGSPLHF
>few|NA|TRBV29-1|TRBJ2-7
TGCAGCGCATCCGGGACCTACGAGCAGTACTTC
CSASGTYEQYF
>few|TRBD2|TRBV4-2|TRBJ2-1
TGTGCCAGCAGCCATACGGGGGAGGGGCTCAGTCATGAGCAGTTCTTC
CASSHTGEGLSHEQFF
>many|NA|TRBV10-3|TRBJ2-1
TGTGCCATCAGTGAAGGAGTCAATGAGCAGTTCTTC
CAISEGVNEQFF
>many|NA|TRBV20-1|TRBJ2-3
TGCAGTGCTAGAGATTTCAGGGCCGGGGGAAAAGATACGCAGTATTTT
CSARDFRAGGKDTQYF
>NA|TRBD2|TRBV20-1|TRBJ2-1
TGCAGTGCAACGCTAGCGGGAGGGCCGAGTGAGCAGTTCTTC
CSATLAGGPSEQFF
>many|NA|TRBV5-1|TRBJ1-4
TGCGCCAGCAGCTCCCTATCAACAGGGTTAACTGAAAAACTGTTTTTT
CASSSLSTGLTEKLFF
>many|TRBD2|TRBV6-1|TRBJ2-2
TGTGCCAGCAGCACCCTAGGAGCGGGGGACACCGGGGAGCTGTTTTTT
CASSTLGAGDTGELFF
>NA|NA|TRBV29-1|TRBJ1-2
TGCAGCGTTGTGCCGGACCCTAACTATGGCTACACCTTC
CSVVPDPNYGYTF
>NA|TRBD2|TRBV27|TRBJ2-2
TGTGCCAGCAGTTCGGGACTAGCGGGACGCGCACGCACCGGGGAGCTGTTTTTT
CASSSGLAGRARTGELFF
>NA|NA|TRBV15|TRBJ2-1
TGTGCCACCAGCGGACCGGTATCTGGAGCGACCGCCATTGATGAGCAGTTCTTC
CATSGPVSGATAIDEQFF
>many|TRBD1|TRBV7-3|TRBJ2-3
TGTGCCAGCAGCGATACCCAGACAGGGTCCTACACAGATACGCAGTATTTT
CASSDTQTGSYTDTQYF
>many|TRBD1|TRBV6-1|TRBJ1-2
TGTGCCAGCAGTGAGCTCACAGGGGTCTATGGCTACACCTTC
CASSELTGVYGYTF
>many|NA|TRBV5-6|TRBJ2-6
TGTGCCAGCAGCTTGGGACAGTCTGTTGGGGCCAACGTCCTGACTTTC
CASSLGQSVGANVLTF
>NA|TRBD1|TRBV3-1|TRBJ2-7
TGTGCCAGCAGCCGCCTCTTCGGGACAGGGCCCTCCTACGAGCAGTACTTC
CASSRLFGTGPSYEQYF
>many|NA|TRBV29-1|TRBJ2-1
TGCAGCGTTGAAGTTTGGTGGGACAATGAGCAGTTCTTC
CSVEVWWDNEQFF
>many|NA|TRBV4-1|TRBJ1-1
TGCGCCAGCAGCCAGATACCTCGGGGGGGTCACACTGAAGCTTTCTTT
CASSQIPRGGHTEAFF
>many|NA|TRBV9|TRBJ2-7
TGTGCCAGCAGCCTAGGAGTCTGGCGGGGGCAGAGCTCCTACGAGCAGTACTTC
CASSLGVWRGQSSYEQYF
>NA|NA|TRBV7-9|TRBJ1-1
TGTGCCAGCACCTGGGGCGGGAACACTGAAGCTTTCTTT
CASTWGGNTEAFF
>NA|TRBD2|TRBV9|TRBJ2-3
TGTGCCAGCAGCGGAGGGGCGGGGGGGCGGAGGAACACAGATACGCAGTATTTT
CASSGGAGGRRNTDTQYF
>many|TRBD2|TRBV10-3|TRBJ2-1
TGTGCCATCAGTGAGTCGATCGGGACTAGCGACAATGAGCAGTTCTTC
CAISESIGTSDNEQFF